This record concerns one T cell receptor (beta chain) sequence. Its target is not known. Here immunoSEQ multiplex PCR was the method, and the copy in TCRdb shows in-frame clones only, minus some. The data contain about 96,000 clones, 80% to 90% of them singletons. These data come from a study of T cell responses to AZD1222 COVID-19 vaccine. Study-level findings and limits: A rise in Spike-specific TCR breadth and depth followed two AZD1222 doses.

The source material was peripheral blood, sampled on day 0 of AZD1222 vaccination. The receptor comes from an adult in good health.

CDR3: CASSPGGGFGEKLFF. The CDR3 bases are TGTGCCAGCAGTCCTGGGGGGGGCTTCGGTGAAAAACTGTTTTTT. The chain employs TRBV28 and TRBJ1-4; D possibly corresponds to TRBD1 (6 bases). CDR1 and CDR2 from the germline V gene are MDHEN and SYDVKM. V shed 5 bases and J shed 7 bases, with 17 bases lying between them. This CDR3 spans 15 amino acids.